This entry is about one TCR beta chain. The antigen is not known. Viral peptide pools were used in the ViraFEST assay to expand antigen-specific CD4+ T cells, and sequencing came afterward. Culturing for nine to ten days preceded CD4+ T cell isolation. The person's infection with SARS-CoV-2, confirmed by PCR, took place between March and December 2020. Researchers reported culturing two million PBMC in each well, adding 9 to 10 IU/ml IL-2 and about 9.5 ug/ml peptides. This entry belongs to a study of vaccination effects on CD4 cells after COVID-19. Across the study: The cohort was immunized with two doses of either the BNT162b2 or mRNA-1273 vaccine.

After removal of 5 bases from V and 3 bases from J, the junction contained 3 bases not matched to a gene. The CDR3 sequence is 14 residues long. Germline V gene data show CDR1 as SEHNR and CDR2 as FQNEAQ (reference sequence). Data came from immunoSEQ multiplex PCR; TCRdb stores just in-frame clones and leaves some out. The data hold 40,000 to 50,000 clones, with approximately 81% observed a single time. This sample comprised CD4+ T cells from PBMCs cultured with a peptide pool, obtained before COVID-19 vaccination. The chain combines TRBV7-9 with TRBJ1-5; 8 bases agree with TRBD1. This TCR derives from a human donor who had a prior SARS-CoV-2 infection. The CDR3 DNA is TGTGCCAGCAGCCCGACAGGGGACAATCAGCCCCAGCATTTT. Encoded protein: CASSPTGDNQPQHF.